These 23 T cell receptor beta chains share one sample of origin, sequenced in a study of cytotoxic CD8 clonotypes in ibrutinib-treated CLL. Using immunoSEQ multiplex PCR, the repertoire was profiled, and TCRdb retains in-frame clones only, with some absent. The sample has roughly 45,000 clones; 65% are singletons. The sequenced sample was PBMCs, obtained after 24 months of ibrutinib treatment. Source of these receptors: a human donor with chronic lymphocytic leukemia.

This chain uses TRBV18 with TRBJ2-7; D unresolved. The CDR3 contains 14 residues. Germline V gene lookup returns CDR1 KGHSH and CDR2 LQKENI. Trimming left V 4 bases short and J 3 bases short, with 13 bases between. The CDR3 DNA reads TGTGCCAGCTCACACCGGGCAGCGAACTACGAGCAGTACTTC. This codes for CASSHRAANYEQYF.

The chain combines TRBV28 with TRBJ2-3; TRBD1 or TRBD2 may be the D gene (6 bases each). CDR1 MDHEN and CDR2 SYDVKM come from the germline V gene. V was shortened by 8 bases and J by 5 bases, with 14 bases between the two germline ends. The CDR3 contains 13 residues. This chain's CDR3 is CASLPGALDTQYF. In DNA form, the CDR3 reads TGTGCCAGCCTCCCGGGGGCCTTAGATACGCAGTATTTT.

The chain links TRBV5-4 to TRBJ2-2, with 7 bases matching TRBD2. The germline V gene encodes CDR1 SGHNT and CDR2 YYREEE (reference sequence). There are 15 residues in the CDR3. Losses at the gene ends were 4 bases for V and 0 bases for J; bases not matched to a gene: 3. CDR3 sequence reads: CASSPSGTNTGELFF. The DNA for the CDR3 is TGTGCCAGCAGCCCTAGCGGTACGAACACCGGGGAGCTGTTTTTT.

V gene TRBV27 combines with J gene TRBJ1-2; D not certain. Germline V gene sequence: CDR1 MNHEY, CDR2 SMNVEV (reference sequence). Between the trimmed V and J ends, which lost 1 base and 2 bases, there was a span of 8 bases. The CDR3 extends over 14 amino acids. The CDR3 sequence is CASSLLGSNYGYTF. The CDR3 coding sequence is TGTGCCAGCAGTTTATTAGGGTCCAACTATGGCTACACCTTC.

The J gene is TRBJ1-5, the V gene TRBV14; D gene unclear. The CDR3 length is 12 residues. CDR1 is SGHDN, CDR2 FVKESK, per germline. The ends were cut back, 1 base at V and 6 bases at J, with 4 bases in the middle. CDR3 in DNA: TGTGCCAGCAGCCAAGGGGGTCAGCCCCAGCATTTT. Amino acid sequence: CASSQGGQPQHF.

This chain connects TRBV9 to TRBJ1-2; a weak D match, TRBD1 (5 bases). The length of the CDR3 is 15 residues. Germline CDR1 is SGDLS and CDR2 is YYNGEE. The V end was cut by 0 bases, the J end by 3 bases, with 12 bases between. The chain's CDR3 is CASSVESRGYYGYTF. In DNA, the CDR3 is TGTGCCAGCAGCGTAGAATCGAGGGGCTACTATGGCTACACCTTC.

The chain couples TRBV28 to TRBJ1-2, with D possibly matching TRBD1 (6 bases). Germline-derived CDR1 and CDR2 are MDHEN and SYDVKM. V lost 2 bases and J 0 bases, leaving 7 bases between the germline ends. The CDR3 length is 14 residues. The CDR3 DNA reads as TGTGCCAGCAGTTTAACAGGGACTAACTATGGCTACACCTTC. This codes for CASSLTGTNYGYTF.

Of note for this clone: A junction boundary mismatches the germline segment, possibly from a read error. CDR3 DNA: TGCGCCAGCAGCCAAGACGCCTACAGGGGAAAAGAGACCCGGTACTTC. It codes for CASSQDAYRGKETRYF. The chain carries TRBV4-3 and TRBJ2-5; 7 nucleotides align to TRBD1. The germline V gene has CDR1 LGHNA and CDR2 YSLEER. This CDR3 has 16 amino acids.

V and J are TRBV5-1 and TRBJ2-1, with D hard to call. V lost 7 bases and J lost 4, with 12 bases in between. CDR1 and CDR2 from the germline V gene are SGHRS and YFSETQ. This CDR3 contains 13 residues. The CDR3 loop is CASSSRVYNEQFF. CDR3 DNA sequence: TGCGCCAGCTCCTCCAGAGTTTACAATGAGCAGTTCTTC.

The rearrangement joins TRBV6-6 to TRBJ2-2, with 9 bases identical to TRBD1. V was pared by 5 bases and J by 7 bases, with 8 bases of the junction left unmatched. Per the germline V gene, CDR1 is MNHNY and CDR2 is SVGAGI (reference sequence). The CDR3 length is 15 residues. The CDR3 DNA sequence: TGTGCCAGCAGTACAACAGGGACAGGGAACGGGGAGCTGTTTTTT. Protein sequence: CASSTTGTGNGELFF.

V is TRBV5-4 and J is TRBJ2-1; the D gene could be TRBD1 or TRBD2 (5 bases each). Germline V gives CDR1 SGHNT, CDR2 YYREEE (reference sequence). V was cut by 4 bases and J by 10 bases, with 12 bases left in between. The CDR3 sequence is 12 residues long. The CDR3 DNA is TGTGCCAGCAGCAAGGGACGTCCGGAGCAGTTCTTC. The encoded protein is CASSKGRPEQFF. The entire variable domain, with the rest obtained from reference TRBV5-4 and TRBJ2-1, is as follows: ETGVTQSPTHLIKTRGQQVTLRCSSQSGHNTVSWYQQALGQGPQFIFQYYREEENGRGNFPPRFSGLQFPNYSSELNVNALELDDSALYLCASSKGRPEQFFGPGTRLTVL.

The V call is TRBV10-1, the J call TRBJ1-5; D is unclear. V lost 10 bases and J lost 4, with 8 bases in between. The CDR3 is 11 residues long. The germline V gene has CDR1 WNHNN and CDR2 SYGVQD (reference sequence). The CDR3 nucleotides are TGCGCCAACCAAAAAAATCAGCCCCAGCATTTT. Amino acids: CANQKNQPQHF.

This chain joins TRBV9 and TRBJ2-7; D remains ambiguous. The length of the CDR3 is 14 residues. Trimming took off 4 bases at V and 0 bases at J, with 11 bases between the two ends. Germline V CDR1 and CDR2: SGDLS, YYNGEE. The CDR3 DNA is TGTGCCAGCAGCATCGGGCCTAGCTCCTACGAGCAGTACTTC. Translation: CASSIGPSSYEQYF.

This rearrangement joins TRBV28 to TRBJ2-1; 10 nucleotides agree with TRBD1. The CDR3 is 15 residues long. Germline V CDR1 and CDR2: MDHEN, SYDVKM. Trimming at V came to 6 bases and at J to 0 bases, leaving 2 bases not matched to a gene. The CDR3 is CASRRTGGSYNEQFF. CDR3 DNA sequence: TGTGCCAGCAGAAGGACAGGGGGCTCCTACAATGAGCAGTTCTTC.

CDR3 sequence: CASSQPRTSLEYNEQFF. In DNA, the CDR3 is TGTGCCAGCAGTCAACCCCGGACTAGCCTTGAGTACAATGAGCAGTTCTTC. This chain joins TRBV28 and TRBJ2-1; 8 bases map to TRBD2. Germline V gene sequence: CDR1 MDHEN, CDR2 SYDVKM. With 5 bases clipped from V and 4 bases from J, the junction kept 13 bases outside the gene matches. This CDR3 spans 17 amino acids.

CDR3 nucleotides: TGCAGCGTTGGGGAGGGGCGAGCCAGGGGGGAGCAGTACTTC. It specifies CSVGEGRARGEQYF. This chain uses TRBV29-1 with TRBJ2-7; D assignment may be TRBD1 or TRBD2 (7 bases each). Per germline, CDR1 SQVTM and CDR2 ANQGSEA. The CDR3 loop spans 14 amino acids. V dropped 4 bases and J dropped 7 bases, with 20 bases sitting between them.

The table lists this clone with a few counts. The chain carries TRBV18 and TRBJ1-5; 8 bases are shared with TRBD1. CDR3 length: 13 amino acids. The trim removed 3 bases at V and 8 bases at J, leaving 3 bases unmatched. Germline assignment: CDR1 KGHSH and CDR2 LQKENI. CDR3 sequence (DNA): TGTGCCAGCTCACCTGACAGGGGTGAGCCCCAGCATTTT. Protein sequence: CASSPDRGEPQHF.

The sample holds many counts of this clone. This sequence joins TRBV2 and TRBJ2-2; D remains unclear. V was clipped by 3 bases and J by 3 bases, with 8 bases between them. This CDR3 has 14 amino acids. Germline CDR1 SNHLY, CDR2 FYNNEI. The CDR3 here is CASSDWVYTGELFF. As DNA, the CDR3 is TGTGCCAGCAGTGATTGGGTTTACACCGGGGAGCTGTTTTTT.

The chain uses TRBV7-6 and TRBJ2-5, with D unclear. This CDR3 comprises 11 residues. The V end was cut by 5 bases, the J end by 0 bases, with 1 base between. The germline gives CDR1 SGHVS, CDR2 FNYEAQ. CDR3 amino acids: CASSNQETQYF. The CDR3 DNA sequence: TGTGCCAGCAGCAACCAAGAGACCCAGTACTTC.

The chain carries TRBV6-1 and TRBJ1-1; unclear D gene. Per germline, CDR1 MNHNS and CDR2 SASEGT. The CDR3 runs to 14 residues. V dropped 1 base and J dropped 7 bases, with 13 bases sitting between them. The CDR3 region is CASSEGTERLEAFF. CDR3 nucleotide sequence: TGTGCCAGCAGTGAAGGGACGGAAAGGCTTGAAGCTTTCTTT.

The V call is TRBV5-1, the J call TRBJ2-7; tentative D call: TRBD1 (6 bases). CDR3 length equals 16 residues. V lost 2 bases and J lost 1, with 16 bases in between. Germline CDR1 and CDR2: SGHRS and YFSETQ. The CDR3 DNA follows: TGCGCCAGCAGCTTCTCGTTCGGTCAGGGGTCCTACGAGCAGTACTTC. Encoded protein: CASSFSFGQGSYEQYF.

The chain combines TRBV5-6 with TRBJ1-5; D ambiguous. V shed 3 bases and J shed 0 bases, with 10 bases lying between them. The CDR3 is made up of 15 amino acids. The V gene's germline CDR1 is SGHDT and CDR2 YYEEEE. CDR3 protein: CASSSGMYSNQPQHF. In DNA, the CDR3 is TGTGCCAGCAGCTCCGGGATGTATAGCAATCAGCCCCAGCATTTT. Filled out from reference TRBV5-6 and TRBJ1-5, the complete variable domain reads DAGVTQSPTHLIKTRGQQVTLRCSPKSGHDTVSWYQQALGQGPQFIFQYYEEEERQRGNFPDRFSGHQFPNYSSELNVNALLLGDSALYLCASSSGMYSNQPQHFGDGTRLSIL.

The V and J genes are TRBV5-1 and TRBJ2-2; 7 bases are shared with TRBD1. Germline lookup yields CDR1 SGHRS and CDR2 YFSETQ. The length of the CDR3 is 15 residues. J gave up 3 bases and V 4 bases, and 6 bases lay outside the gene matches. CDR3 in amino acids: CASSPGTVHTGELFF. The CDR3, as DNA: TGCGCCAGCAGCCCTGGGACAGTGCACACCGGGGAGCTGTTTTTT.